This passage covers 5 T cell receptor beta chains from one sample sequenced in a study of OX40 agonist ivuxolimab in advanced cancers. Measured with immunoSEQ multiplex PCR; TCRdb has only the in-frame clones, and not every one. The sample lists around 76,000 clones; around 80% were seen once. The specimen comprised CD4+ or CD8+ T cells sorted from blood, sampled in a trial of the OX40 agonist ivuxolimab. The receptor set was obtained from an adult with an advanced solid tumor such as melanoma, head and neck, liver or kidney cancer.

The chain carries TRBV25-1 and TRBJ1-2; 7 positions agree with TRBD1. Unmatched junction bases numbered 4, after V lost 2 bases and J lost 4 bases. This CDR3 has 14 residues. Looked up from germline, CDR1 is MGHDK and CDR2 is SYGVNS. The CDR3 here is CASSEPGQPYGYTF. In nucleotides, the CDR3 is TGTGCCAGCAGTGAACCGGGACAGCCCTATGGCTACACCTTC.

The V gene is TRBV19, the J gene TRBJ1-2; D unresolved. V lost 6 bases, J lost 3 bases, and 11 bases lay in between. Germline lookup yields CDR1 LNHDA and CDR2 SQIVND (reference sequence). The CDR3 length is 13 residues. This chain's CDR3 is CASSDTGDYGYTF. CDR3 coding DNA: TGTGCCAGTAGCGACACCGGGGACTATGGCTACACCTTC.

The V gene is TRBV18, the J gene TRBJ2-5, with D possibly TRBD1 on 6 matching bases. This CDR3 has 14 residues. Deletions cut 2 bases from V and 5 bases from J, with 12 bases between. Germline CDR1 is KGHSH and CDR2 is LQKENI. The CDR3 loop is CASSPLGGKETQYF. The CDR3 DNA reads TGTGCCAGCTCACCATTAGGGGGAAAGGAGACCCAGTACTTC.

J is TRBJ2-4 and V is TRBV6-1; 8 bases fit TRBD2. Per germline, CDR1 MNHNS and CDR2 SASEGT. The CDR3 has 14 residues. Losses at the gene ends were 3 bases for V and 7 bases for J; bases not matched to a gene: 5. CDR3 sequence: CASSDMQRGNIQYF. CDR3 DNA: TGTGCCAGCAGTGATATGCAGCGGGGGAACATTCAGTACTTC.

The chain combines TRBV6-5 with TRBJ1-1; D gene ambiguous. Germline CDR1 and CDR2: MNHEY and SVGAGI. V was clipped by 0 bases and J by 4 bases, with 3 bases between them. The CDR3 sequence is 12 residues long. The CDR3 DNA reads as TGTGCCAGCAGTTACTCCGCCACTGAAGCTTTCTTT. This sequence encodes CASSYSATEAFF.